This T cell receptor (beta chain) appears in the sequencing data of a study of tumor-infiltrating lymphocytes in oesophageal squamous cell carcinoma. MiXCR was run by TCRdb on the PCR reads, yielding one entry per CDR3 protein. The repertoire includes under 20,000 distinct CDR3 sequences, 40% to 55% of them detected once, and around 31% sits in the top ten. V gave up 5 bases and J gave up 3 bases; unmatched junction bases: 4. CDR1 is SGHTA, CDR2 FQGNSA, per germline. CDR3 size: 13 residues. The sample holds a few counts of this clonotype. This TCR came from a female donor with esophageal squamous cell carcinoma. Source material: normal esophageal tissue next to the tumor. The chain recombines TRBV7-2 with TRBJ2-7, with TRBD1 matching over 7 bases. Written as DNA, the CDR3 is TGTGCCAGCAGCATCGACAGGGTCTACGAGCAGTACTTC. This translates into CASSIDRVYEQYF.